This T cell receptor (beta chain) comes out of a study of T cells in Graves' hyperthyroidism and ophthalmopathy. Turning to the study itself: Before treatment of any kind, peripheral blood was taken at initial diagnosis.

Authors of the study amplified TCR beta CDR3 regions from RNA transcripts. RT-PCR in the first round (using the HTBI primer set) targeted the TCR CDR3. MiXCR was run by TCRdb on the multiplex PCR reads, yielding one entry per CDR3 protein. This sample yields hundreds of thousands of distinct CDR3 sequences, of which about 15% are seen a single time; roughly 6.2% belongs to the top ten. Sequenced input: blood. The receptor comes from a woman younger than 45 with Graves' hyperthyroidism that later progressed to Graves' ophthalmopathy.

This CDR3 reads CASSPSIDGYTF. The CDR3 DNA sequence: TGCGCCAGCAGCCCCAGTATTGATGGCTACACCTTC. The V gene is TRBV5-1, the J gene TRBJ1-2, with D unclear. Trimming removed 4 bases at V and 6 bases at J, with 10 bases between. Germline-derived CDR1 and CDR2 are SGHRS and YFSETQ. This CDR3 is 12 amino acids long.